This T cell receptor beta chain was recorded in a study of control samples from healthy donors and cancer patients. Trimming pared 7 bases from V and 2 bases from J, leaving 18 bases between. Germline V lookup: CDR1 SGHVS, CDR2 FQNEAQ. There are 15 residues in the CDR3. Profiling relied on immunoSEQ multiplex PCR, and the TCRdb table lists in-frame clones only, not all of them. The sample yields almost 85,000 clones, more than 65% seen once. The gene calls are TRBV7-8 and TRBJ2-7; D may correspond to TRBD1 or TRBD2 (5 bases each). Sequencing was done on a sample of PBMCs. The source is a man in his fifties or sixties with head and neck cancer. The CDR3 spells CASTSPGGSPYEQYF. CDR3 sequence (DNA): TGTGCCAGCACCTCCCCTGGGGGAAGTCCCTACGAGCAGTACTTC.